This T cell receptor (beta chain) was profiled in a study of blood T cell repertoires in COVID-19. Across the study: Sites across the United States, Italy and Spain contributed samples from acute and convalescent COVID-19. T cells, B-cell-depleted T cells, or PBMCs provided the cDNA or gDNA that served as material.

Methods used by the authors: Counts of nucleated cells, estimated from reference gene primer amplification, were obtained. Data came from immunoSEQ multiplex PCR; TCRdb stores just in-frame clones and leaves some out. V, J and clone size derive from that table, while D and trimming were established from the DNA sequence. The sample has some 87,000 clones, roughly 80% seen once. J gave up 2 bases and V 1 base, and 7 bases lay outside the gene matches. The CDR3 covers 17 residues. In germline, CDR1 is LGHNT, CDR2 FRNRAP. The rearrangement joins TRBV12-5 to TRBJ1-2, with 10 positions matching TRBD1. Sequenced input: peripheral blood. This clonotype originated in a man older than 75 with active or convalescent COVID-19. CDR3 protein: CASGLETGTGVNYGYTF. DNA of the CDR3: TGTGCTAGTGGTTTGGAAACCGGGACAGGGGTAAACTATGGCTACACCTTC.